This T cell receptor (beta chain) was identified in a study of T cell repertoires in MIS-A myocarditis. The data were produced by immunoSEQ multiplex PCR, yet TCRdb's version contains in-frame clones alone and is incomplete. The table shows 15,000 or so clones, with around 69% occurring only once. Germline V gene sequence: CDR1 LNHDA, CDR2 SQIVND (reference sequence). The length of the CDR3 is 13 residues. V gave up 5 bases and J gave up 7 bases, with 14 bases separating them. Material: left ventricle heart tissue obtained at autopsy. This chain connects TRBV19 to TRBJ1-1; no clear D. The clonotype comes from a man aged 18 to 29 with fulminant myocarditis from multisystem inflammatory syndrome in adults (MIS-A) after COVID-19. CDR3 in DNA: TGTGCCAGTAGTTACCGATCGGCACTTGAAGCTTTCTTT. Protein product: CASSYRSALEAFF. Full variable domain (rest looked up from reference TRBV19 and TRBJ1-1): DGGITQSPKYLFRKEGQNVTLSCEQNLNHDAMYWYRQDPGQGLRLIYYSQIVNDFQKGDIAEGYSVSREKKESFPLTVTSAQKNPTAFYLCASSYRSALEAFFGQGTRLTVV.